This T cell receptor (beta chain) emerged from a study of cytomegalovirus exposure and HLA in healthy donors. Study-wide points: While the bulk of TCR sequences proved rare, some public TCRs turned up in many donors. Later analysis identified several of the most significant clusters that appeared linked to common viral pathogens.

Both 60 Vbeta primers and 13 Jbeta primers went into the PCR. Method: immunoSEQ multiplex PCR; TCRdb's copy keeps in-frame clones and lacks some. In all, the sample yields about 130,000 clones. As to this clone: Its antigen is still unknown.

V lost 1 base to trimming and J lost 1 base, with 8 bases between them. CDR1 is SGHRS and CDR2 is YFSETQ in the germline V gene. The CDR3 covers 14 residues. This receptor was obtained from a middle-aged man in good health and CMV-seronegative. The rearrangement uses TRBV5-1 and TRBJ1-1; D unclear. Input material: PBMCs. The CDR3 DNA is TGCGCCAGCAGCTTGTCCCGACAGAACACTGAAGCTTTCTTT. Protein: CASSLSRQNTEAFF.